This TCR beta chain was identified in a study of CD4 T cells in relation to SARS-CoV-2 and coronaviruses. CD4+ T cells from unexposed donors were obtained before the COVID-19 pandemic (2011-2018). CDR1 and CDR2 (germline): SGHDT, YYEEEE. Deletions cut 0 bases from V and 4 bases from J, with 10 bases between. This CDR3 region has 14 residues. The method was immunoSEQ multiplex PCR; TCRdb's version includes in-frame clones alone and lacks a portion of them. Among tens of thousands of clones listed, 80% to 95% were seen once. Sequencing was carried out using naive CD4+ T cells from PBMCs. Subset in this sample: naive CD4+ T cells isolated by negative enrichment. The TCR comes from a human donor in good health. The chain joins TRBV5-6 to TRBJ1-2, with TRBD1 as a possible D gene (5 bases). The CDR3 loop is CASSLDQGGYGYTF. The CDR3 nucleotides are TGTGCCAGCAGCTTGGATCAGGGAGGCTATGGCTACACCTTC.